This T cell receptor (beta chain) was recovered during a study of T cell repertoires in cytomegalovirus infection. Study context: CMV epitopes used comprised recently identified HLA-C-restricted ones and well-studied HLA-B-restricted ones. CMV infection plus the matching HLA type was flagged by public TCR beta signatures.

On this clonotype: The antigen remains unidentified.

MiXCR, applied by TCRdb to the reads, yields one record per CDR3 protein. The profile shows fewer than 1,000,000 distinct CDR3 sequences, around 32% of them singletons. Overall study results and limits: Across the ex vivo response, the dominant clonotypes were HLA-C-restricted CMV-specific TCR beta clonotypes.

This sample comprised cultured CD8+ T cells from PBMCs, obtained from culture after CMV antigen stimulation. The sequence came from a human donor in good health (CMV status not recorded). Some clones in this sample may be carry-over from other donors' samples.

Here the CDR3 DNA reads TGTGCCATCACTCCTACGAAAAACTATGGCTACACCTTC. It yields the protein CAITPTKNYGYTF. The V call is TRBV6-6, the J call TRBJ1-2; D gene unclear. This CDR3 comprises 13 residues. Germline V gene data show CDR1 as MNHNY and CDR2 as SVGAGI (reference sequence). V was trimmed by 10 bases and J by 2 bases, leaving 14 bases between them.